The 32 T cell receptor beta chains given below trace back to one sample, sequenced in a study of blood T cell repertoires in COVID-19. Libraries were prepared by immunoSEQ multiplex PCR; TCRdb keeps only in-frame clonotypes and omits some of them. The table shows about 74,000 clones, with around 78% occurring only once. The sample consisted of peripheral blood. The receptor set was obtained from a human donor in a cohort sampled during active COVID-19.

A few counts support this clone. The chain recombines TRBV4-2 with TRBJ1-1; D ambiguous. Germline assignment: CDR1 LGHNA and CDR2 YNFKEQ. V lost 0 bases and J 3 bases, leaving 8 bases between the germline ends. CDR3 length equals 14 residues. CDR3 nucleotides: TGTGCCAGCAGCCAAGACCGAACAGACACTGAAGCTTTCTTT. It encodes CASSQDRTDTEAFF.

The V call is TRBV24-1, the J call TRBJ2-3; 13 nucleotides line up with TRBD2. Germline V gene data show CDR1 as KGHDR and CDR2 as SFDVKD. V was clipped by 4 bases and J by 1 base; unmatched bases: 4. The CDR3 is 17 amino acids. As DNA, the CDR3 is TGTGCCACCAGTGACCGGACTAGCGGGAGCGGCACAGATACGCAGTATTTT. Translating gives CATSDRTSGSGTDTQYF.

The chain combines TRBV5-1 with TRBJ2-7; D is possibly TRBD2 (6 bases). The CDR3 length is 16 residues. Trimming took off 0 bases at V and 3 bases at J, with 16 bases between the two ends. The V gene's germline CDR1 is SGHRS and CDR2 YFSETQ. The CDR3 protein is CASSLGQPAEGYEQYF. DNA of the CDR3: TGCGCCAGCAGCTTGGGACAGCCGGCGGAGGGCTACGAGCAGTACTTC.

The J gene is TRBJ2-7, the V gene TRBV11-2; 7 bases agree with TRBD2. CDR3 size: 16 residues. Germline lookup yields CDR1 SGHAT and CDR2 FQNNGV. J lost 3 bases, V lost 0 bases, and 8 bases had no gene match. Here the CDR3 reads CASSLDSLAAYYEQYF. The DNA of the CDR3 is TGTGCCAGCAGCTTAGATTCCCTAGCGGCCTACTACGAGCAGTACTTC.

The chain couples TRBV7-2 to TRBJ2-3, with 8 nucleotides matching TRBD2. CDR1 and CDR2 from the germline V gene are SGHTA and FQGNSA. This CDR3 contains 16 residues. The V segment lost 1 base and the J segment 6 bases; nucleotides outside the gene matches: 9. The CDR3 nucleotides read TGTGCCAGCAGCTTAGGCGGCGGACTAGCTTCTGATACGCAGTATTTT. Residues: CASSLGGGLASDTQYF.

V and J are TRBV6-5 and TRBJ1-2; TRBD1 matches at 9 bases. This CDR3 is built from 15 residues. The J segment lost 0 bases and the V segment lost 6 bases, leaving 5 bases of the junction unmatched. CDR1 MNHEY and CDR2 SVGAGI come from the germline V gene. CDR3 DNA: TGTGCCAGCAGACAGGGGGCCGGGGCTAACTATGGCTACACCTTC. It is translated as CASRQGAGANYGYTF.

The chain is built from TRBV23-1 and TRBJ1-4, with D possibly being TRBD1 (5 bases). TRBV23-1 belongs to the ORF category, with a function that is uncertain. The CDR3 consists of 17 residues. V was clipped by 0 bases and J by 1 base, with 12 bases between them. The CDR3 DNA reads TGCGCCAGCAGTCAATCAGCTCCGGGGGAAACTAATGAAAAACTGTTTTTT. Residues: CASSQSAPGETNEKLFF.

This clone was detected only once. CDR3 nucleotides: TGTGCCAGCAGCCAAAGGACAGGGGGAGGCTACACCTTC. It encodes CASSQRTGGGYTF. V usage is TRBV3-1 (or the pseudogene TRBV3-2) and J usage is TRBJ1-2; 10 nucleotides match TRBD1. CDR1 is LGHDT and CDR2 is YNNKEL in the germline V gene (reference sequence). Trimming removed 2 bases from V and 8 bases from J; junction bases left unmatched: 2. There are 13 residues in the CDR3.

Regarding this clone: A junction end diverges from the germline sequence, so it may reflect a read error. This rearrangement joins TRBV3-1 (or the pseudogene TRBV3-2) to TRBJ2-7; 7 bases match TRBD2. The germline V gene encodes CDR1 LGHDT and CDR2 YNNKEL (reference sequence). CDR3 length: 17 amino acids. CDR3 loop: CASSPVWLAGASSEQYF. Written as DNA, the CDR3 is TGTGCCAGCAGCCCTGTTTGGTTGGCGGGAGCGTCCTCCGAGCAGTACTTC.

V gene TRBV29-1 combines with J gene TRBJ2-7; 8 positions agree with TRBD1. Unmatched junction bases numbered 4, after V lost 7 bases and J lost 5 bases. The CDR3 covers 11 residues. Germline loops: CDR1 SQVTM, CDR2 ANQGSEA. CDR3: CSANRGNEQYF. The DNA of the CDR3 is TGCAGCGCCAACAGGGGGAACGAGCAGTACTTC.

This clone came up a few times. This rearrangement joins TRBV6-5 to TRBJ2-3; 8 bases line up with TRBD1. The V gene end was trimmed by 10 bases and the J gene end by 4 bases; junction bases not matched to a gene: 4. This CDR3 is built from 12 residues. The germline V gene encodes CDR1 MNHEY and CDR2 SVGAGI. The CDR3 loop reads CANGQGADTQYF. CDR3 DNA: TGTGCCAACGGACAGGGAGCAGATACGCAGTATTTT.

The chain combines TRBV19 with TRBJ1-5, with 8 bases lining up with TRBD1. Germline CDR1 LNHDA, CDR2 SQIVND (reference sequence). This CDR3 is 15 amino acids long. Germline trimming cut 7 bases from V and 6 bases from J; bases unmatched to any gene: 11. CDR3 in DNA: TGTGCCAGTAAGGAGGACAGGGCCCGGGCTCAGCCCCAGCATTTT. It codes for CASKEDRARAQPQHF.

Written as DNA, the CDR3 is TGTGCCAGCAGCTCCCCGGACAGGGGGTGGACTGAAGCTTTCTTT. Protein product: CASSSPDRGWTEAFF. The chain joins TRBV11-1 to TRBJ1-1; TRBD1 aligns across 10 bases. This CDR3 comprises 15 residues. Per germline, CDR1 SGHAT and CDR2 FQDESV (reference sequence). The V and J ends lost 4 bases and 5 bases, in that order; junction bases with no gene match: 7.

This clone was recorded once. The V call is TRBV16, the J call TRBJ1-3, with D unresolved. The CDR3 runs to 16 residues. Trimming left V 0 bases short and J 0 bases short, with 9 bases between. CDR1 is KGHSY, CDR2 FQNENV, per germline. CDR3 bases: TGTGCCAGCAGCCAATCCCGGGGAACCTCTGGAAACACCATATATTTT. The encoded protein is CASSQSRGTSGNTIYF.

CDR3 sequence reads: CASSSQGREHDFGTFSYEQYF. In DNA form, the CDR3 reads TGTGCCAGTAGTAGTCAAGGCAGGGAACACGACTTTGGGACTTTCTCCTACGAGCAGTACTTC. The rearrangement joins TRBV19 to TRBJ2-7; a weak D match, TRBD2 (6 bases). Looked up from germline, CDR1 is LNHDA and CDR2 is SQIVND (reference sequence). V was cut by 4 bases and J by 0 bases, with 31 bases left in between. This CDR3 contains 21 residues.

The rearrangement links TRBV9 to TRBJ2-1; 7 bases are shared with TRBD1. The CDR3 has 20 amino acids. In germline, CDR1 is SGDLS, CDR2 YYNGEE. J was trimmed by 0 bases and V by 1 base; bases with no gene match: 16. The CDR3: CASSVPTGENRLSSYNEQFF. Written as DNA, the CDR3 is TGTGCCAGCAGCGTACCCACAGGGGAGAATCGGCTGAGCTCCTACAATGAGCAGTTCTTC.

This chain connects TRBV19 to TRBJ1-1, with 8 bases matching TRBD1. The V gene's germline CDR1 is LNHDA and CDR2 SQIVND (reference sequence). This CDR3 contains 16 residues. Trimming at V came to 4 bases and at J to 4 bases, leaving 11 bases not matched to a gene. In DNA form, the CDR3 reads TGTGCCAGTAGTACCGAGACAGGGGCCCTGGGCACTGAAGCTTTCTTT. Its translation: CASSTETGALGTEAFF.

This clone was found once. V is TRBV6-1 and J is TRBJ1-4; TRBD1 agrees at 8 bases. Trimming cost V 0 bases and J 8 bases; bases outside gene matches: 8. CDR1 and CDR2 (germline): MNHNS, SASEGT. The CDR3 consists of 16 residues. CDR3 coding DNA: TGTGCCAGCAGTGAAGCAGGCTCAGGGGGCTGGGAAAAACTGTTTTTT. Its translation: CASSEAGSGGWEKLFF.

This clone has a count of ten or more. The V call is TRBV18, the J call TRBJ1-1; D may be TRBD1 (6 bases). This CDR3 has 14 residues. V shed 3 bases and J shed 4 bases, with 12 bases lying between them. The germline V gene encodes CDR1 KGHSH and CDR2 LQKENI. CDR3 amino acids: CASSPGQRGTEAFF. The CDR3 region has the DNA TGTGCCAGCTCACCCGGACAGAGAGGCACTGAAGCTTTCTTT.

The chain recombines TRBV29-1 with TRBJ1-2; 8 bases match TRBD1. Losses at the gene ends were 7 bases for V and 4 bases for J; bases not matched to a gene: 2. Germline-derived CDR1 and CDR2 are SQVTM and ANQGSEA. CDR3 length: 11 amino acids. In DNA, the CDR3 is TGCAGCGCAACAGGGGGCTATGGCTACACCTTC. This translates into CSATGGYGYTF. Together with reference TRBV29-1 and TRBJ1-2, the CDR3 gives the full variable domain: SAVISQKPSRDICQRGTSLTIQCQVDSQVTMMFWYRQQPGQSLTLIATANQGSEATYESGFVIDKFPISRPNLTFSTLTVSNMSPEDSSIYLCSATGGYGYTFGSGTRLTVV.

The rearrangement uses TRBV18 and TRBJ2-3, with 11 bases aligning to TRBD1. The CDR3 covers 14 residues. The germline V gene has CDR1 KGHSH and CDR2 LQKENI. Trimming took 6 bases from V and 5 from J; bases not matched to a gene: 4. CDR3 sequence (DNA): TGTGCCAGCTCTCGGACAGGGGGCAGAGATACGCAGTATTTT. This codes for CASSRTGGRDTQYF.

The sample holds a few counts of this clone. V is TRBV5-4 and J is TRBJ2-7; TRBD1 matches at 8 bases. The V gene end was trimmed by 3 bases and the J gene end by 2 bases; junction bases not matched to a gene: 4. The length of the CDR3 is 14 residues. Germline-derived CDR1 and CDR2 are SGHNT and YYREEE (reference sequence). CDR3 nucleotide sequence: TGTGCCAGCAGCTGGGGGACAGGACCCTACGAGCAGTACTTC. It yields the protein CASSWGTGPYEQYF.

Only one count was recorded for this clone. The chain employs TRBV4-3 and TRBJ2-1; 11 bases align to TRBD2. The V and J ends lost 6 bases and 5 bases, in that order; junction bases with no gene match: 6. Germline V lookup: CDR1 LGHNA, CDR2 YSLEER. The length of the CDR3 is 15 residues. The CDR3 here is CASRPLAGVNNEQFF. CDR3 coding DNA: TGCGCCAGCAGACCACTAGCGGGGGTCAACAATGAGCAGTTCTTC.

This clone is a singleton in its sample. The chain couples TRBV4-3 to TRBJ2-5; the match to TRBD2 covers 10 bases. The CDR3 runs 17 residues. From germline, CDR1 is LGHNA and CDR2 YSLEER. Trimming removed 4 bases from V and 2 bases from J; junction bases left unmatched: 10. The CDR3 DNA reads TGCGCCAGCAGCCCAGGTCTAGGACTAGCGGAACAAGAGACCCAGTACTTC. This gives the protein CASSPGLGLAEQETQYF.

This CDR3 reads CATSASSTDTQYF. The DNA for the CDR3 is TGTGCCACCAGTGCCTCTAGTACAGATACGCAGTATTTT. The chain has TRBV24-1 and TRBJ2-3; no clear D gene. Per germline, CDR1 KGHDR and CDR2 SFDVKD. The CDR3 length is 13 residues. V shed 5 bases and J shed 3 bases, with 8 bases lying between them.

The chain has TRBV11-2 and TRBJ2-7; 14 nucleotides match TRBD2. Germline V gene data show CDR1 as SGHAT and CDR2 as FQNNGV. The trim removed 5 bases at V and 6 bases at J, leaving 9 bases unmatched. There are 16 residues in the CDR3. The CDR3, as DNA: TGTGCCAGCAGCCAGGGACTAGCGGGAGCGGGGAGCGAGCAGTACTTC. Translated, it gives CASSQGLAGAGSEQYF.

This chain joins TRBV4-3 and TRBJ2-7, with 9 positions matching TRBD1. Per germline, CDR1 LGHNA and CDR2 YSLEER. V lost 4 bases to trimming and J lost 3 bases; unmatched junction nucleotides: 7. This CDR3 comprises 15 residues. The CDR3, as DNA: TGCGCCAGCAGCCTCCTGGCGGGACAGGGCTACGAGCAGTACTTC. It translates to CASSLLAGQGYEQYF.

The chain combines TRBV28 with TRBJ2-7; 7 bases line up with TRBD2. J gave up 5 bases and V 8 bases, and 6 bases lay outside the gene matches. Germline lookup yields CDR1 MDHEN and CDR2 SYDVKM. The CDR3 runs 12 residues. The CDR3 DNA is TGTGCCAGCGTGGGACTACCAAACGAGCAGTACTTC. Translating gives CASVGLPNEQYF. Complete variable domain (other parts from reference TRBV28 and TRBJ2-7): DVKVTQSSRYLVKRTGEKVFLECVQDMDHENMFWYRQDPGLGLRLIYFSYDVKMKEKGDIPEGYSVSREKKERFSLILESASTNQTSMYLCASVGLPNEQYFGPGTRLTVT.

The chain has TRBV29-1 and TRBJ2-7, with 7 bases lining up with TRBD2. V shed 2 bases, J shed 1 base, and the junction held 5 bases outside the gene matches. CDR1 is SQVTM, CDR2 ANQGSEA, per germline. The CDR3 length is 14 residues. CDR3: CSVEKASGSYEQYF. The CDR3 coding sequence is TGCAGCGTTGAAAAGGCTAGCGGTTCCTACGAGCAGTACTTC.

This chain connects TRBV19 to TRBJ1-1; tentatively, D is TRBD1 (6 bases). Trimming pared 5 bases from V and 5 bases from J, leaving 21 bases between. The CDR3 loop spans 16 amino acids. The germline CDR1 and CDR2 sequences are LNHDA and SQIVND (reference sequence). CDR3 sequence (DNA): TGTGCCAGTAGTGGGCTTATGCGGACAGTCGGGACTGAAGCTTTCTTT. Translated: CASSGLMRTVGTEAFF. Drawing the rest from reference TRBV19 and TRBJ1-1, the complete variable domain is DGGITQSPKYLFRKEGQNVTLSCEQNLNHDAMYWYRQDPGQGLRLIYYSQIVNDFQKGDIAEGYSVSREKKESFPLTVTSAQKNPTAFYLCASSGLMRTVGTEAFFGQGTRLTVV.

This chain joins TRBV11-3 and TRBJ1-1; D may be TRBD1 (5 bases). V was trimmed by 1 base and J by 1 base, leaving 7 bases between them. Germline V lookup: CDR1 SGHNT, CDR2 YENEEA. The CDR3 contains 14 residues. CDR3 sequence: CASSLGGENTEAFF. The CDR3 DNA is TGTGCCAGCAGCTTAGGGGGCGAGAACACTGAAGCTTTCTTT.

There are a few counts of this clone. CDR3 in DNA: TGCGCCAGCAGCCCAAGATCGTACGTTAGCGGGAGGGCCAGGGAAGAGACCCAGTACTTC. The encoded protein is CASSPRSYVSGRAREETQYF. V usage is TRBV4-3 and J usage is TRBJ2-5; 11 bases align to TRBD2. Germline trimming cut 4 bases from V and 3 bases from J; bases unmatched to any gene: 19. Germline V lookup: CDR1 LGHNA, CDR2 YSLEER. This CDR3 contains 20 residues.